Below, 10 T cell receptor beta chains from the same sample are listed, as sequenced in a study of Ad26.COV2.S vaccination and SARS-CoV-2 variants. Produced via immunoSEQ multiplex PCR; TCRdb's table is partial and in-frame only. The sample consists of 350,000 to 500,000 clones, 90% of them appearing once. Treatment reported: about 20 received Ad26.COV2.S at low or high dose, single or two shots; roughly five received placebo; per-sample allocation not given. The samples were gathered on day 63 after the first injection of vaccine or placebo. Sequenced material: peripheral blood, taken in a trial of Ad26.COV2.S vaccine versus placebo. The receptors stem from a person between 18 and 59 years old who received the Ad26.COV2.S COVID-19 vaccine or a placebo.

The CDR3 is CASGGTESTYEQYF. The CDR3 nucleotides read TGTGCCAGCGGCGGGACCGAATCTACCTACGAGCAGTACTTC. The V and J genes are TRBV6-6 and TRBJ2-7, with D possibly being TRBD2 (6 bases). V was trimmed by 8 bases and J by 2 bases, leaving 16 bases between them. Per the germline V gene, CDR1 is MNHNY and CDR2 is SVGAGI (reference sequence). The CDR3 extends over 14 amino acids.

The CDR3 nucleotides are TGTGCCAGCACCCCGGTAACTAGCGGGAGAACCGAGCAGTACTTC. This sequence encodes CASTPVTSGRTEQYF. The chain employs TRBV6-2 or TRBV6-3 and TRBJ2-7; the match to TRBD2 covers 11 bases. The germline V gene has CDR1 MNHEY and CDR2 SVGEGT. The CDR3 is made up of 15 amino acids. V lost 7 bases and J lost 6; bases outside the gene matches: 11.

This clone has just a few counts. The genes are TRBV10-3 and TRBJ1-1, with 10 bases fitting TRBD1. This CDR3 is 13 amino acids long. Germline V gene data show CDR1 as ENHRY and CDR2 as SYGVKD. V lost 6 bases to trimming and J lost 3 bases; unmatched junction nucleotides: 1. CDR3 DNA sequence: TGTGCCATCAGCGGGACAGGGGACACTGAAGCTTTCTTT. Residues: CAISGTGDTEAFF.

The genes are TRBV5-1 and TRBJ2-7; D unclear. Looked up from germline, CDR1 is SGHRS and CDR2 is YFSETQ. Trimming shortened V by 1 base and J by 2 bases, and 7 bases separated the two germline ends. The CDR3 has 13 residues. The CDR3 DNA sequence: TGCGCCAGCAGCTTGACCCATCCCTACGAGCAGTACTTC. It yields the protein CASSLTHPYEQYF. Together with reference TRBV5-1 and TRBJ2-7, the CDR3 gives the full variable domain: KAGVTQTPRYLIKTRGQQVTLSCSPISGHRSVSWYQQTPGQGLQFLFEYFSETQRNKGNFPGRFSGRQFSNSRSEMNVSTLELGDSALYLCASSLTHPYEQYFGPGTRLTVT.

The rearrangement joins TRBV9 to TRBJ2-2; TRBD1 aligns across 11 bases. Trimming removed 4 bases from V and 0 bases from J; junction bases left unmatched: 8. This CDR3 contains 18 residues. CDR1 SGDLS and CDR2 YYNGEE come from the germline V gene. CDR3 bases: TGTGCCAGCAGCCGAAGGACAGGGGGCTCCGCGAACACCGGGGAGCTGTTTTTT. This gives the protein CASSRRTGGSANTGELFF.

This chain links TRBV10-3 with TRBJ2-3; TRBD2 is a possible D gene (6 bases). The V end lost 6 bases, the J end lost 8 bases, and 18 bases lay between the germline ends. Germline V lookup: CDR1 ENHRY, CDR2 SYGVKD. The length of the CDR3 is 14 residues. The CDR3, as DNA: TGTGCCATCAGGGAAGCGGGCTACGCCGGTACGCAGTATTTT. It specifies CAIREAGYAGTQYF.

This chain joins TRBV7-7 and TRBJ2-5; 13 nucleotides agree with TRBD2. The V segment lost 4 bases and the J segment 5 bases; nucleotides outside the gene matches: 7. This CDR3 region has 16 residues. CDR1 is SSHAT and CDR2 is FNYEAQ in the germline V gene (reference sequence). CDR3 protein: CASSSGLAGVVETQYF. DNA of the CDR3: TGTGCCAGCAGCTCCGGACTAGCGGGAGTCGTGGAGACCCAGTACTTC.

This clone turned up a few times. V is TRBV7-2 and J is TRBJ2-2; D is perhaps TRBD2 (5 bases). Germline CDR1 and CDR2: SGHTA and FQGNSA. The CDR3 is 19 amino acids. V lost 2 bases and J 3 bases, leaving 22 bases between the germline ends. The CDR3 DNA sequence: TGTGCCAGCAGCTTATTAGTGGAGGTACCCCTACGATACACCGGGGAGCTGTTTTTT. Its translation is CASSLLVEVPLRYTGELFF.

The CDR3 DNA reads TGTGCCAGCAGCATCGGACAGGGCTTGAGCTCCTACGAGCAGTACTTC. As protein: CASSIGQGLSSYEQYF. V and J are TRBV7-6 and TRBJ2-7; 8 nucleotides match TRBD1. Trimming at V came to 5 bases and at J to 0 bases, leaving 9 bases not matched to a gene. The germline gives CDR1 SGHVS, CDR2 FNYEAQ. The CDR3 is 16 amino acids.

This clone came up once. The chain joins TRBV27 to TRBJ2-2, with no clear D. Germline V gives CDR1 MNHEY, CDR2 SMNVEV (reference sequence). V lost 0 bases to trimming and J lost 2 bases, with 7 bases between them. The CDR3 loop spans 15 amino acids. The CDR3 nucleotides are TGTGCCAGCAGTTTATCGGCAGATAACACCGGGGAGCTGTTTTTT. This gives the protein CASSLSADNTGELFF.